The 11 T cell receptor beta chains listed next were all sequenced from one sample in a study of cytomegalovirus exposure and HLA in healthy donors. Vbeta (60) and Jbeta (13) primers were used in the PCR. The protocol was immunoSEQ multiplex PCR, while the TCRdb copy is restricted to in-frame clones and leaves out a portion. The sample has approximately 87,000 clones; 81% are singletons. Sequencing was carried out using PBMCs. The receptors stem from a woman in her 70s in good health and CMV-seropositive.

The CDR3 DNA reads as TGTGCCTGGAGAGAGACTAGCATGGAGACCCAGTACTTC. This gives the protein CAWRETSMETQYF. The chain employs TRBV30 and TRBJ2-5, with 7 bases matching TRBD2. The germline V gene encodes CDR1 GTSNPN and CDR2 SVGIG (reference sequence). V shed 3 bases and J 5 bases; nucleotides not matched to a gene: 6. The CDR3 spans 13 residues.

This clone was seen just once. V is TRBV10-2 and J is TRBJ2-3, with D possibly being TRBD1 (5 bases). The CDR3 consists of 12 residues. Germline V lookup: CDR1 WSHSY, CDR2 SAAADI. Trimming shortened V by 8 bases and J by 6 bases, and 12 bases separated the two germline ends. The CDR3 protein is CASGARSDTQYF. In DNA, the CDR3 is TGCGCCAGCGGGGCCAGATCCGATACGCAGTATTTT.

The chain links TRBV5-4 to TRBJ2-2; 10 bases line up with TRBD2. Germline V gene data show CDR1 as SGHNT and CDR2 as YYREEE (reference sequence). V shed 2 bases and J 1 base; nucleotides not matched to a gene: 2. This CDR3 is built from 16 residues. The DNA of the CDR3 is TGTGCCAGCAGCTTAGGACTAGCGGTGAACACCGGGGAGCTGTTTTTT. Its translation is CASSLGLAVNTGELFF.

The rearrangement joins TRBV7-2 to TRBJ2-2, with 8 bases identical to TRBD2. This CDR3 comprises 16 residues. Germline CDR1 reads SGHTA; CDR2 reads FQGNSA. Unmatched junction bases numbered 6, after V lost 5 bases and J lost 1 base. CDR3 in amino acids: CASSLLSGRNTGELFF. CDR3 DNA sequence: TGTGCCAGCAGCCTTCTAAGCGGGAGGAACACCGGGGAGCTGTTTTTT.

The genes are TRBV2 and TRBJ2-5; D might be TRBD2 (6 bases). This CDR3 is built from 15 residues. Trimming removed 9 bases at V and 0 bases at J, with 17 bases between. The germline V gene has CDR1 SNHLY and CDR2 FYNNEI. This CDR3 is CASTKSWDYQETQYF. CDR3 DNA: TGTGCCAGTACTAAAAGTTGGGACTACCAAGAGACCCAGTACTTC.

To note about this clone: Other nucleotide sequences from this sample produce the same CDR3. The chain has TRBV19 and TRBJ2-7; TRBD1 matches 9 bases. Germline V lookup: CDR1 LNHDA, CDR2 SQIVND (reference sequence). After removal of 5 bases from V and 5 bases from J, the junction contained 1 base not matched to a gene. CDR3 size: 12 residues. The CDR3 DNA reads as TGTGCCAGTAGTCGACAGGGGGACGAGCAGTACTTC. Encoded protein: CASSRQGDEQYF.

The rearrangement uses TRBV5-4 and TRBJ2-1, with D maybe TRBD2 (5 bases). CDR1 SGHNT and CDR2 YYREEE come from the germline V gene (reference sequence). The CDR3 spans 14 residues. The V end lost 2 bases, the J end lost 2 bases, and 8 bases lay between the germline ends. The DNA for the CDR3 is TGTGCCAGCAGCTTCGGAGGCCCCTACAATGAGCAGTTCTTC. It encodes CASSFGGPYNEQFF.

The chain employs TRBV28 and TRBJ1-1; D is undetermined. The length of the CDR3 is 13 residues. The germline CDR1 and CDR2 sequences are MDHEN and SYDVKM. V shed 2 bases and J shed 6 bases, with 10 bases lying between them. As DNA, the CDR3 is TGTGCCAGCAGTTTAAGCCAAGCCGCTGAAGCTTTCTTT. It encodes CASSLSQAAEAFF.

This chain connects TRBV7-2 to TRBJ2-5; D is perhaps TRBD1 (5 bases). This CDR3 comprises 15 residues. CDR1 SGHTA and CDR2 FQGNSA come from the germline V gene. Trimming pared 1 base from V and 5 bases from J, leaving 14 bases between. This CDR3 is CASSLVLQGSETQYF. CDR3 bases: TGTGCCAGCAGCTTAGTTTTGCAGGGAAGTGAGACCCAGTACTTC.

V and J are TRBV11-2 and TRBJ2-1, with 10 bases fitting TRBD2. The CDR3 sequence is 15 residues long. Germline values: CDR1 SGHAT, CDR2 FQNNGV. The J segment lost 7 bases and the V segment lost 0 bases, leaving 3 bases of the junction unmatched. CDR3 loop: CASSLEPSGSNEQFF. In DNA form, the CDR3 reads TGTGCCAGCAGCTTAGAACCTAGCGGGAGTAATGAGCAGTTCTTC.

This rearrangement joins TRBV19 to TRBJ1-2; a possible D gene is TRBD1 (6 bases). V lost 5 bases to trimming and J lost 0 bases, with 10 bases between them. This CDR3 is 14 amino acids long. The germline V gene encodes CDR1 LNHDA and CDR2 SQIVND (reference sequence). CDR3 in DNA: TGTGCCAGTAGTCCTAGGACAGCTAACTATGGCTACACCTTC. This encodes CASSPRTANYGYTF.